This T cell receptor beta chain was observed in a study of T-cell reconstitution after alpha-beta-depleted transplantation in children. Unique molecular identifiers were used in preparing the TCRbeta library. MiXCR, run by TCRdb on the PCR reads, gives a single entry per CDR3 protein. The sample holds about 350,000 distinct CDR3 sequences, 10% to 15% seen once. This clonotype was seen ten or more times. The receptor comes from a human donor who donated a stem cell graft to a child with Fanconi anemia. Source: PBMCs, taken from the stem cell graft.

In DNA, the CDR3 is TGCAGCGTTGAAAAGCCTGTGGTCAATGAGCAGTTCTTC. The encoded protein is CSVEKPVVNEQFF. The chain links TRBV29-1 to TRBJ2-1; unclear D gene. The length of the CDR3 is 13 residues. Germline V gene sequence: CDR1 SQVTM, CDR2 ANQGSEA. Trimming shortened V by 2 bases and J by 6 bases, and 11 bases separated the two germline ends.